This T cell receptor (beta chain) was sequenced in a study of OX40 agonist ivuxolimab in advanced cancers. Study-level information: Every 2 weeks, ivuxolimab was infused into the patients intravenously at between 0.01 and 10 mg/kg.

Germline-derived CDR1 and CDR2 are SGHDT and YYEEEE. Trimming cost V 6 bases and J 2 bases, with 14 bases left between them. This CDR3 region has 14 residues. With regard to this clone: Its matching antigen is unknown.

Using immunoSEQ multiplex PCR, the repertoire was profiled, and TCRdb retains in-frame clones only, with some absent. The table records 95,000 to 100,000 clones, about 90% of them present only once. Study observations and caveats: By week 6 at 0.1 to 3.0 mg/kg, blood CD4+ and CD8+ T cells had expanded clonally. Among patients with partial responses at 0.1-3.0 mg/kg, clonal expansion was among the lowest.

The TCR comes from an adult with an advanced solid tumor such as melanoma, head and neck, liver or kidney cancer. The chain uses TRBV5-6 and TRBJ2-5; D is uncertain. The specimen was CD4+ or CD8+ T cells sorted from blood, collected in a trial of the OX40 agonist ivuxolimab. CDR3 protein: CASIWLAGQETQYF. In DNA form, the CDR3 reads TGTGCCAGCATCTGGTTGGCAGGTCAAGAGACCCAGTACTTC.